These 4 T cell receptor beta chains originate from one sample sequenced in a study of shared clonotypes between healthy human individuals. The method was immunoSEQ multiplex PCR; TCRdb's version includes in-frame clones alone and lacks a portion of them. This repertoire shows around 2,000,000 clones, over 85% found once; its top ten account for roughly 1%. Terminally differentiated effector memory CD45RA+ cells were excluded by CCR7 positive selection of CD45RO-negative cells. The source material was naive CD8+ T cells sorted from blood. The receptors come from a man aged 18 to 30 in good health.

V is TRBV14 and J is TRBJ2-7; D possibly corresponds to TRBD1 (5 bases). Between the trimmed V and J ends, which lost 3 bases and 1 base, there was a span of 10 bases. Looked up from germline, CDR1 is SGHDN and CDR2 is FVKESK. The CDR3 length is 14 residues. This chain's CDR3 is CASSHLDRSYEQYF. CDR3 nucleotide sequence: TGTGCCAGCAGCCACCTTGACAGATCCTACGAGCAGTACTTC.

The chain is built from TRBV7-9 and TRBJ2-1, with 9 bases matching TRBD1. This CDR3 spans 16 amino acids. Germline V gives CDR1 SEHNR, CDR2 FQNEAQ (reference sequence). The trim removed 2 bases at V and 8 bases at J, leaving 10 bases unmatched. The CDR3 DNA reads as TGTGCCAGCAGCTTATACGCTGGGACAGGGAGGGATGAGCAGTTCTTC. Its translation is CASSLYAGTGRDEQFF.

Worth noting for this clone: This sample includes further DNA sequences coding for the same CDR3. The chain has TRBV4-1 and TRBJ2-7; 10 bases agree with TRBD1. There are 15 residues in the CDR3. The trim removed 1 base at V and 3 bases at J, leaving 3 bases unmatched. Germline CDR1 is MGHRA and CDR2 is YSYEKL. Here the CDR3 reads CASSQAGTGDYEQYF. In DNA, the CDR3 is TGCGCCAGCAGCCAAGCCGGGACAGGGGACTACGAGCAGTACTTC.

The V call is TRBV2, the J call TRBJ2-7; no clear D gene. The CDR3 is 16 residues long. Germline CDR1 SNHLY, CDR2 FYNNEI. V was trimmed by 2 bases and J by 0 bases, leaving 14 bases between them. The CDR3 nucleotides are TGTGCCAGCAGTGAAAGGCCCACGGGCAGCTCCTACGAGCAGTACTTC. It translates to CASSERPTGSSYEQYF.